This T cell receptor beta chain was observed in a study of human T cells and chemical hapten exposure. Time point: patch test 2, 6 weeks after DPC sensitization. Regarding treatment: therapeutic diphenylcyclopropenone sensitization with weekly scalp DPC. This clonotype was counted many times. CDR3 length: 15 amino acids. Per the germline V gene, CDR1 is SGHRS and CDR2 is YFSETQ. Trimming stripped 0 bases from V and 7 bases from J, with 11 bases between. A single record per CDR3 protein comes from TCRdb applying MiXCR to the RACE reads. Of approximately 350,000 distinct CDR3 sequences in the sample, roughly 6.3% were seen once.

The sample here was whole blood, taken in connection with sensitization to the hapten diphenylcyclopropenone (DPC). The V gene is TRBV5-1, the J gene TRBJ1-6, with D maybe TRBD1 (5 bases). The origin of this receptor is a woman aged 18-29 years with alopecia areata. Some clones in this sample may be carry-over from other donors' samples. For the CDR3, the DNA is TGCGCCAGCAGCTTGGAAGACAGAAGGAATTCACCCCTCCACTTT. This sequence encodes CASSLEDRRNSPLHF.